These 19 T cell receptor beta chains share one sample of origin, sequenced in a study of blood T cell repertoires in COVID-19. Produced via immunoSEQ multiplex PCR; TCRdb's table is partial and in-frame only. The sample shows 60,000 to 75,000 clones, around 84% of them seen only once. Sequencing input: peripheral blood. These receptors originate from a human donor in a cohort sampled during active COVID-19.

The J gene is TRBJ1-6, the V gene TRBV23-1; D is unclear. TRBV23-1 qualifies as an ORF whose function is uncertain. The CDR3 has 19 residues. The germline V and J ends were trimmed by 0 bases and 0 bases, with 15 bases remaining between them. The CDR3 spells CASSQSPLVSFSYNSPLHF. The CDR3 region has the DNA TGCGCCAGCAGTCAATCTCCGTTAGTGTCATTCTCCTATAATTCACCCCTCCACTTT.

The chain is built from TRBV18 and TRBJ1-2; TRBD1 might be the D (5 bases). The germline V gene has CDR1 KGHSH and CDR2 LQKENI. The CDR3 runs to 16 residues. Trimming stripped 5 bases from V and 6 bases from J, with 22 bases between. The DNA for the CDR3 is TGTGCCAGCTCATTCAAAGAAGGACATGACCTCAATGGCTACACCTTC. Residues: CASSFKEGHDLNGYTF. The full variable domain, its missing parts supplied by reference TRBV18 and TRBJ1-2, is NAGVMQNPRHLVRRRGQEARLRCSPMKGHSHVYWYRQLPEEGLKFMVYLQKENIIDESGMPKERFSAEFPKEGPSILRIQQVVRGDSAAYFCASSFKEGHDLNGYTFGSGTRLTVV.

A few counts support this clone. The chain recombines TRBV7-9 with TRBJ2-7, with 7 nucleotides matching TRBD1. V was pared by 5 bases and J by 4 bases, with 8 bases of the junction left unmatched. Looked up from germline, CDR1 is SEHNR and CDR2 is FQNEAQ (reference sequence). CDR3 length equals 14 residues. The CDR3 loop is CASSTGQERYEQYF. The CDR3 DNA is TGTGCCAGCAGCACAGGACAGGAGAGGTACGAGCAGTACTTC.

The rearrangement uses TRBV12-3 or TRBV12-4 and TRBJ2-7; a weak D match, TRBD2 (6 bases). The germline V and J ends were trimmed by 3 bases and 5 bases, with 11 bases remaining between them. The CDR3 is made up of 13 amino acids. CDR3: CASSFGGDHEQYF. CDR3 DNA sequence: TGTGCCAGCAGTTTCGGAGGGGACCACGAGCAGTACTTC.

The chain combines TRBV3-1 (or the pseudogene TRBV3-2) with TRBJ1-1, with TRBD1 identical over 12 bases. With 4 bases clipped from V and 0 bases from J, the junction kept 6 bases outside the gene matches. Germline lookup yields CDR1 LGHDT and CDR2 YNNKEL (reference sequence). CDR3 length: 17 amino acids. The CDR3 DNA sequence: TGTGCCAGCAGCCCTGGGACAGGGGGCTTTATGAACACTGAAGCTTTCTTT. Translation: CASSPGTGGFMNTEAFF.

This clone was counted only a few times. The J gene is TRBJ1-4, the V gene TRBV5-1; D perhaps matches TRBD1 (6 bases). V was pared by 0 bases and J by 0 bases, with 6 bases between. Germline V gives CDR1 SGHRS, CDR2 YFSETQ. The length of the CDR3 is 15 residues. CDR3 sequence reads: CASSLDRATNEKLFF. CDR3 sequence (DNA): TGCGCCAGCAGCTTGGACAGGGCAACTAATGAAAAACTGTTTTTT.

The DNA for the CDR3 is TGTGCCACCAATACCGGGACAGGGAATCAGCCCCAGCATTTT. Its translation: CATNTGTGNQPQHF. The chain is built from TRBV24-1 and TRBJ1-5; 9 bases line up with TRBD1. Germline CDR1 is KGHDR and CDR2 is SFDVKD. This CDR3 spans 14 amino acids. After removal of 8 bases from V and 4 bases from J, the junction contained 5 bases not matched to a gene.

The chain employs TRBV5-1 and TRBJ1-6; D is undetermined. The CDR3 runs 16 residues. In germline, CDR1 is SGHRS, CDR2 YFSETQ. The V gene lost 2 bases and the J gene lost 5 bases, with 14 bases spanning the gap. The CDR3 DNA reads as TGCGCCAGCAGCTTCGGAGGGCCATCCAATAATTCACCCCTCCACTTT. Residues: CASSFGGPSNNSPLHF.

This chain joins TRBV6-5 and TRBJ2-2, with D possibly being TRBD2 (6 bases). CDR3 length: 14 amino acids. The germline gives CDR1 MNHEY, CDR2 SVGAGI. Trimming removed 8 bases from V and 6 bases from J, with 16 bases in between. The CDR3 DNA follows: TGTGCCAGCTACCAGCCGGGACTGGCCGGGGAGCTGTTTTTT. Translation: CASYQPGLAGELFF.

The V call is TRBV28, the J call TRBJ2-7, with D tentatively TRBD2 (5 bases). Germline V gene sequence: CDR1 MDHEN, CDR2 SYDVKM. The CDR3 is 15 amino acids. Trimming left V 5 bases short and J 6 bases short, with 20 bases between. Here the CDR3 reads CASSQLDGPRGEQYF. CDR3 nucleotide sequence: TGTGCCAGCAGTCAGCTAGACGGGCCACGGGGCGAGCAGTACTTC.

This clone was found a few times. V is TRBV19 and J is TRBJ1-1; D is perhaps TRBD1 (6 bases). V gave up 2 bases and J gave up 1 base, with 17 bases separating them. The CDR3 is 17 amino acids. The germline V gene has CDR1 LNHDA and CDR2 SQIVND (reference sequence). CDR3 in DNA: TGTGCCAGTAGTATATCAGTATTAGGGGGTAGGAACACTGAAGCTTTCTTT. Amino acids: CASSISVLGGRNTEAFF.

The V and J genes are TRBV19 and TRBJ2-1; D perhaps matches TRBD1 (6 bases). This CDR3 comprises 16 residues. Trimming left V 4 bases short and J 0 bases short, with 13 bases between. Germline loops: CDR1 LNHDA, CDR2 SQIVND (reference sequence). The CDR3 DNA reads TGTGCCAGTAGTACCCTTAGGGGGAGCTCCTACAATGAGCAGTTCTTC. Protein sequence: CASSTLRGSSYNEQFF.

V and J are TRBV6-6 and TRBJ2-5; D is unresolved. V gave up 0 bases and J gave up 3 bases, with 8 bases separating them. CDR3 length: 14 residues. Germline loops: CDR1 MNHNY, CDR2 SVGAGI (reference sequence). The CDR3 protein is CASSYSSIKETQYF. The DNA of the CDR3 is TGTGCCAGCAGTTACTCGAGTATCAAAGAGACCCAGTACTTC.

The chain links TRBV19 to TRBJ1-1; possibly TRBD1 for D (5 bases). Germline loops: CDR1 LNHDA, CDR2 SQIVND (reference sequence). The CDR3 spans 14 residues. Trimming took 3 bases from V and 1 from J, leaving 9 bases between them. DNA of the CDR3: TGTGCCAGTAGTATTTTGGGGGGGAACACTGAAGCTTTCTTT. Its protein product is CASSILGGNTEAFF.

The CDR3 sequence is CASRPTGGDEKLFF. CDR3 coding DNA: TGTGCCAGCAGACCTACAGGGGGGGATGAAAAACTGTTTTTT. The chain employs TRBV28 and TRBJ1-4; 8 nucleotides align to TRBD1. The germline gives CDR1 MDHEN, CDR2 SYDVKM. V lost 6 bases, J lost 6 bases, and 6 bases stayed unmatched. The CDR3 length is 14 residues.

In nucleotides, the CDR3 is TGTGCCAGCAGCTTAGCGGTAGGGGGATCTGAAGCTTTCTTT. Translation gives CASSLAVGGSEAFF. The chain joins TRBV7-9 to TRBJ1-1; D is possibly TRBD1 (6 bases). The CDR3 runs 14 residues. V shed 0 bases and J shed 6 bases, with 11 bases lying between them. Germline assignment: CDR1 SEHNR and CDR2 FQNEAQ (reference sequence). Filled out from reference TRBV7-9 and TRBJ1-1, the complete variable domain reads DTGVSQNPRHKITKRGQNVTFRCDPISEHNRLYWYRQTLGQGPEFLTYFQNEAQLEKSRLLSDRFSAERPKGSFSTLEIQRTEQGDSAMYLCASSLAVGGSEAFFGQGTRLTVV.

This chain connects TRBV5-1 to TRBJ1-6, with D possibly TRBD1 on 5 matching bases. Germline V gene data show CDR1 as SGHRS and CDR2 as YFSETQ. V gave up 0 bases and J gave up 7 bases, with 14 bases separating them. CDR3 size: 16 residues. The CDR3 loop reads CASSLDSPGRNSPLHF. The CDR3 DNA reads as TGCGCCAGCAGCTTGGATAGTCCAGGGAGGAATTCACCCCTCCACTTT.

CDR3: CASSTPNGYGYTF. CDR3 sequence (DNA): TGTGCCAGCAGCACGCCTAACGGGTATGGCTACACCTTC. The V gene is TRBV7-2, the J gene TRBJ1-2; no clear D gene. V was shortened by 5 bases and J by 5 bases, with 12 bases between the two germline ends. The germline V gene has CDR1 SGHTA and CDR2 FQGNSA. There are 13 residues in the CDR3.

J is TRBJ2-7 and V is TRBV7-5; the table assigns TRBD2, which was not confirmed against the DNA. TRBV7-5 is a pseudogene. CDR3 length: 16 amino acids. The CDR3 DNA follows: TGTGTCAGAAGCTTAGGAAGACTAGCGGGAGCCTACGAGCAGTACTTC. It specifies CVRSLGRLAGAYEQYF.